The source of this TCR beta chain is a study of T-cell reconstitution after alpha-beta-depleted transplantation in children. During its preparation, the TCRbeta library received unique molecular identifiers. Via MiXCR, TCRdb re-called the PCR reads, giving one row per CDR3 protein. This sample has around 270,000 distinct CDR3 sequences; around a tenth occur once, and the top ten carry 7.5%. The CDR3 is 14 amino acids. V lost 6 bases, J lost 1 base, and 12 bases lay in between. The germline CDR1 and CDR2 sequences are SGHVS and FNYEAQ. General observations from the study: T-cell counts and diversity were attributed mostly to newly produced T cells one year after transplant. Alpha-beta T cells about two months after transplant reportedly derived from several hundred expanded graft clones. Some patients owed their high day-60 TCRbeta diversity to surviving recipient T cells and thymic progenitors.

In its sample, this clonotype was seen many times. Its antigen is as yet unknown. The rearrangement uses TRBV7-6 and TRBJ1-1; no firm D call. Source: PBMCs, taken before TCRalphabeta/CD19-depleted stem cell transplant. The TCR comes from a boy in the first two years of life with acute myeloid leukemia, due to receive a stem cell transplant. CDR3 nucleotides: TGTGCCAGCAGTCCCGGGAGAGAGAACACTGAAGCTTTCTTT. Amino acids: CASSPGRENTEAFF.